This T cell receptor (beta chain) was recovered during a study of cytomegalovirus exposure and HLA in healthy donors. Broader study findings: For cytomegalovirus status, the classifier reportedly gave diagnoses with high specificity and sensitivity.

Only one count was recorded for this clone. What it recognizes is unknown. This table comes from immunoSEQ multiplex PCR, and its TCRdb copy is limited to in-frame clones, with some not included. The profile covers about 220,000 clones, with over 80% appearing a single time and over 11% taken by the ten largest. Trimming took 10 bases from V and 0 from J, leaving 13 bases between them. CDR1 and CDR2 from the germline V gene are ENHRY and SYGVKD. The CDR3 length is 13 residues. The donors were members of the validation cohort, which comprised roughly 120 subjects and was separate from the first cohort of roughly 700 subjects.

Sequences were obtained from PBMCs. The rearrangement links TRBV10-3 to TRBJ2-7; D perhaps matches TRBD1 (6 bases). The clonotype was recovered from a young woman in good health and CMV-seropositive. In DNA form, the CDR3 reads TGTGCCACCTCTACAGGGAGCTCCTACGAGCAGTACTTC. It encodes CATSTGSSYEQYF.